This T cell receptor (beta chain) was captured in a study of radiation and T cells in renal cell carcinoma. Per germline, CDR1 SGHTA and CDR2 FQGTGA. The J segment lost 3 bases and the V segment lost 5 bases, leaving 4 bases of the junction unmatched. The CDR3 runs to 15 residues. Study-level results: From baseline, blood top tumor clonotypes peaked at 2 weeks post-radiation. No pretreatment tumor biopsies were available for baseline clonotypes.

The time point here: baseline pretreatment blood. The treatment was: 15 Gy SBRT to primary tumor, nephrectomy 4 weeks later. After SBRT, blood was collected at 2 and 4 weeks, plus baseline. Comments on this clone: As yet, its antigen is unknown.

Assay used: immunoSEQ multiplex PCR; TCRdb lists only in-frame clones, some missing. This table holds 110,000 to 150,000 clones, less than 90% found once. The sequence derives from a woman aged 45-65 years with renal cell carcinoma. Specimen: blood, collected from a patient whose treatment included radiotherapy and nephrectomy. The genes are TRBV7-3 and TRBJ2-2; 9 nucleotides align to TRBD1. Written as DNA, the CDR3 is TGTGCCAGCAGCCTACAGGGGGCGGACACCGGGGAGCTGTTTTTT. Protein product: CASSLQGADTGELFF.